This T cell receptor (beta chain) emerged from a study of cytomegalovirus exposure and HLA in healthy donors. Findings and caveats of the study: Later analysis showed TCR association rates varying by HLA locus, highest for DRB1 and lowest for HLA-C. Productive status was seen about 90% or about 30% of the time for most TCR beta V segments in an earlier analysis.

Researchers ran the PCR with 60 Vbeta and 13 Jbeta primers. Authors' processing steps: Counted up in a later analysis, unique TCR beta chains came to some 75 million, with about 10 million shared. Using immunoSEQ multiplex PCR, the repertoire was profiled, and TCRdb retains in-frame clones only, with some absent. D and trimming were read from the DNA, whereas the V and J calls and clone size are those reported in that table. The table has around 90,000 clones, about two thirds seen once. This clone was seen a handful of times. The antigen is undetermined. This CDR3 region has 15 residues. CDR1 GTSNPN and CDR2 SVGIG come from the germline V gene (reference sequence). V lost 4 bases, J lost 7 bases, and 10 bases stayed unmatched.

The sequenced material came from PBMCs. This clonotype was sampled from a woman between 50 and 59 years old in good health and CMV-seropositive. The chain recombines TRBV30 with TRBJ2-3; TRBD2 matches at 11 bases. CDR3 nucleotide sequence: TGTGCCTGGATTCCCACTAGCGGGGGAGGAAATACGCAGTATTTT. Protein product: CAWIPTSGGGNTQYF. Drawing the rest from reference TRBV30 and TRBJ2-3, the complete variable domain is SQTIHQWPATLVQPVGSPLSLECTVEGTSNPNLYWYRQAAGRGLQLLFYSVGIGQISSEVPQNLSASRPQDRQFILSSKKLLLSDSGFYLCAWIPTSGGGNTQYFGPGTRLTVL.